A selection of T cell receptor beta chains follows, all from one sample in a study of T cell responses to AZD1222 COVID-19 vaccine. Generated by immunoSEQ multiplex PCR, the TCRdb table keeps only in-frame clones and is missing some. Of 150,000 to 160,000 clones in the sample, roughly nine tenths were seen once. The material sequenced was peripheral blood, taken on day 0 of AZD1222 vaccination. The receptors come from an adult in good health. Both conserved end residues are part of each CDR3. A D gene is named only where the DNA matches it firmly. The size entry is marked missing in some rows and otherwise reads once, few, many or a size class.

d_call	v_call	clone_size	j_call	cdr3_nt	cdr3_aa
TRBD1	TRBV5-1	.	TRBJ1-6	TGCGCCAGCAGGGGACAGGATAATTCACCCCTCCACTTT	CASRGQDNSPLHF
TRBD2	TRBV5-1	.	TRBJ2-7	TGCGCCAGCAGTTCGATTATAGCGGGAGAGAGCGAGCAGTACTTC	CASSSIIAGESEQYF
.	TRBV7-6	.	TRBJ1-2	TGTGCCAGCAGCTTAGCGATACAGGGTGTGGGCGGCTACACCTTC	CASSLAIQGVGGYTF
.	TRBV10-3	.	TRBJ1-5	TGTGCCATCAGTGTCGGGCAGCTTGGTCAGCCCCAGCATTTT	CAISVGQLGQPQHF
.	TRBV20-1	.	TRBJ1-1	TGCAGTGCCTCCACGAACACTGAAGCTTTCTTT	CSASTNTEAFF
TRBD1	TRBV2	once	TRBJ1-5	TGTGCCAGCGGATTACAGGGGGCTGGGCAGCCCCAGCATTTT	CASGLQGAGQPQHF
.	TRBV29-1	few	TRBJ1-2	TGCAGCGTTGTTCTGACTCCCTCCTCGGCAACCTATGGCTACACCTTC	CSVVLTPSSATYGYTF
.	TRBV3-1/TRBV3-2	.	TRBJ1-3	TGTGCCAGCAGCAAGGGGACGGGGCTAGGAAACACCATATATTTT	CASSKGTGLGNTIYF
.	TRBV5-1	once	TRBJ2-1	TGCGCCAGCAGCCTCCCCGGGGGTTTGAATGAGCAGTTCTTC	CASSLPGGLNEQFF
.	TRBV25-1	.	TRBJ2-7	TGTGCCAGCACGGAGGGGGGTTACGAGCAGTACTTC	CASTEGGYEQYF
.	TRBV29-1	few	TRBJ1-1	TGCAGCGTCCTCCGACAGGTCGGAACTGAAGCTTTCTTT	CSVLRQVGTEAFF
.	TRBV27	once	TRBJ1-6	TGTGCCAGCAGTTTAATCGGGGGGGGAGGTTCACCCCTCCACTTT	CASSLIGGGGSPLHF
.	TRBV2	.	TRBJ2-5	TGTGCCAGCGGGTCGGAAATGGGGGAGACCCAGTACTTC	CASGSEMGETQYF
TRBD2	TRBV7-9	.	TRBJ2-1	TGTGCCAGCAGCTTAGTTAGGACTAGCGGGGACAATGAGCAGTTCTTC	CASSLVRTSGDNEQFF
.	TRBV6-4	.	TRBJ2-1	TGTGCCAGCAGTGACTATCCAAATCAGGGATACAATGAGCAGTTCTTC	CASSDYPNQGYNEQFF
.	TRBV6-5	.	TRBJ1-5	TGTGCCAGCAGTTACACGGCAGTCGGTAATCAGCCCCAGCATTTT	CASSYTAVGNQPQHF
TRBD2	TRBV5-1	.	TRBJ2-7	TGCGCCAGCAGCCGTAGCGGGGGCTACGAGCAGTACTTC	CASSRSGGYEQYF
.	TRBV6-6	.	TRBJ2-2	TGTGCCAGCAGTATGGGACACCGTAACACCGGGGAGCTGTTTTTT	CASSMGHRNTGELFF
.	TRBV9	.	TRBJ2-1	TGTGCCAGCAGCGGTGCCAATGAGCAGTTCTTC	CASSGANEQFF
TRBD2	TRBV28	.	TRBJ2-5	TGTGCCAGTTTAGCGGGGGGGCCCCAAGAGACCCAGTACTTC	CASLAGGPQETQYF
TRBD1	TRBV19	once	TRBJ1-2	TGTGCCAGTAGTCCAGGACAGGGGGCGAACTATGGCTACACCTTC	CASSPGQGANYGYTF
.	TRBV5-1	.	TRBJ1-1	TGCGCCAGCAGCATGGACGGGGAGCTTGAAGCTTTCTTT	CASSMDGELEAFF
.	TRBV27	.	TRBJ1-5	TGTGCCAGCAGTTTATTCACAGGGACGCAGCCCCAGCATTTT	CASSLFTGTQPQHF
.	TRBV19	.	TRBJ1-5	TGTGCCAGTAGTTTCCGAAGACTAGGTCTTGATAGCAATCAGCCCCAGCATTTT	CASSFRRLGLDSNQPQHF
.	TRBV9	.	TRBJ1-1	TGTGCCAGCAGCGTAGTAGGCCGCGGGGCTGAAGCTTTCTTT	CASSVVGRGAEAFF
TRBD1	TRBV28	.	TRBJ1-5	TGTGCCAGCAGTTTTCAGGGGGCGGGTCAGCCCCAGCATTTT	CASSFQGAGQPQHF
.	TRBV24-1	.	TRBJ1-5	TGTGCCACCGGGCCCAACGGGGGACAGCCCCAGCATTTT	CATGPNGGQPQHF
.	TRBV27	few	TRBJ1-1	TGTGCCAGCAGTCCTAGACAGCCCACTGAAGCTTTCTTT	CASSPRQPTEAFF
.	TRBV18	.	TRBJ2-5	TGTGCCAGCTCCACCCTAAGTAGAGGGTGGGGCCAAGAAGAGACCCAGTACTTC	CASSTLSRGWGQEETQYF
.	TRBV5-1	.	TRBJ2-3	TGCGCCAGCAGTTCAGGGCAGGGAAGCACAGATACGCAGTATTTT	CASSSGQGSTDTQYF
.	TRBV2	.	TRBJ1-5	TGTGCCAGCAATTCGGCAGGGGATCAGCCCCAGCATTTT	CASNSAGDQPQHF
.	TRBV24-1	.	TRBJ1-2	TGTGCCACCAGTGATTCGTCAGATTATGGCTACACCTTC	CATSDSSDYGYTF
.	TRBV6-2/TRBV6-3	.	TRBJ1-6	TGTGCCAGCAGTTACGGAGGCTTCTCGGGTTCACCCCTCCACTTT	CASSYGGFSGSPLHF
.	TRBV20-1	.	TRBJ1-2	TGCAGTGCTACGCAGGCCTATGGCTACACCTTC	CSATQAYGYTF
TRBD1	TRBV5-6	.	TRBJ1-5	TGTGCCAGCAGCTCCGACAGGGGCCTCAATCAGCCCCAGCATTTT	CASSSDRGLNQPQHF
.	TRBV18	.	TRBJ1-1	TGTGCCAGCTCACCACACCCGACAGTGAACACTGAAGCTTTCTTT	CASSPHPTVNTEAFF
.	TRBV19	.	TRBJ1-5	TGTGCCAGTAGTGTCTTGGCAAGGGTTTCGCCCCAGCATTTT	CASSVLARVSPQHF
TRBD2	TRBV7-2	once	TRBJ2-3	TGTGCCAGCAGCTTAATCCAGCGGGGTCCCACAGATACGCAGTATTTT	CASSLIQRGPTDTQYF
.	TRBV30	.	TRBJ1-5	TGTGCCTGGGGTCGCGGACGTTTAGAGCCCCAGCATTTT	CAWGRGRLEPQHF
.	TRBV6-5	.	TRBJ1-1	TGTGCCAGCAGTTACGTTCCTAGTAGGGTCGCGGCTTTCTTT	CASSYVPSRVAAFF
TRBD1	TRBV28	.	TRBJ1-2	TGTGCCAGCAGGGAGGACAGGGGCTATGGCTACACCTTC	CASREDRGYGYTF